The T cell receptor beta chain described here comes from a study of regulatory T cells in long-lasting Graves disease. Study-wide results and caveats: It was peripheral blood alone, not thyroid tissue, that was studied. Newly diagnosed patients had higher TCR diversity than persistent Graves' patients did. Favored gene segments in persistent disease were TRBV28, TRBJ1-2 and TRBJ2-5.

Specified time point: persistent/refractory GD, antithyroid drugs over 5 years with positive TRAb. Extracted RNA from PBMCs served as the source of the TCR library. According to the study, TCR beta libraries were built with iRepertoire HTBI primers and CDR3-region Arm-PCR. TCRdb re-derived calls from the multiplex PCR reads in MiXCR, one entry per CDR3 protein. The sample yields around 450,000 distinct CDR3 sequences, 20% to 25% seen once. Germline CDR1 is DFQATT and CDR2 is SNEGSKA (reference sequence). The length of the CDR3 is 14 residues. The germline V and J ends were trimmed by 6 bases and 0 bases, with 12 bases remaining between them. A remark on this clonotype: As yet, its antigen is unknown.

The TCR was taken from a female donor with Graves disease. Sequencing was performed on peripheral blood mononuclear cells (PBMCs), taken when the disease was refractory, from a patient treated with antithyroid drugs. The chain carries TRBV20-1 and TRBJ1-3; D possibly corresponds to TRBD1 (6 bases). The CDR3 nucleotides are TGCAGTGCCCAACAGGGAGACTCTGGAAACACCATATATTTT. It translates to CSAQQGDSGNTIYF.